This T cell receptor beta chain was captured in a study of T cells after yellow fever vaccination. Study-wide points: The booster saw the reappearance of most primary-vaccination clones (approximately 97% CD4, around 90% CD8). One caveat is that FACS-sorted repertoires could contain abundant clonotypes contaminating from the bulk population.

The CDR3 runs 13 residues. CDR1 is SQVTM, CDR2 ANQGSEA, per germline. With 2 bases clipped from V and 3 bases from J, the junction kept 3 bases outside the gene matches. 5'RACE template switching added a universal primer site and UMIs to TCR cDNA. TCRdb recomputed calls from the 5' RACE reads with MiXCR, one row per CDR3 protein. The sample shows 400,000 or so distinct CDR3 sequences, about 19% of them seen only once. This clonotype occurred a few times. No antigen is known for it. V gene TRBV29-1 combines with J gene TRBJ1-2; 7 bases agree with TRBD1. The TCR originated in a man aged 18 to 30 who received the YFV17D yellow fever vaccine. Here the sequenced sample was PBMCs, taken before the yellow fever booster vaccination. CDR3 in DNA: TGCAGCGTTGAATCGACAGGGCACTATGGCTACACCTTC. The encoded protein is CSVESTGHYGYTF.